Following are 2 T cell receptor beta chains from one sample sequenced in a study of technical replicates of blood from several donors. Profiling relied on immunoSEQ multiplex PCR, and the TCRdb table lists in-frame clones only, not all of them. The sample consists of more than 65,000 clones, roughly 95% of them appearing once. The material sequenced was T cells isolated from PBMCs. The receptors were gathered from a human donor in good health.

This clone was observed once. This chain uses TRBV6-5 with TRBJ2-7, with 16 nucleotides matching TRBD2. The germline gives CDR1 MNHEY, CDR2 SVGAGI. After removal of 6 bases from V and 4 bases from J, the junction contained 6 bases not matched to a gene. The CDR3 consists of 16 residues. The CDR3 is CASRYGGLAGGYEQYF. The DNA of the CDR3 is TGTGCCAGCAGATACGGGGGACTAGCGGGAGGGTACGAGCAGTACTTC.

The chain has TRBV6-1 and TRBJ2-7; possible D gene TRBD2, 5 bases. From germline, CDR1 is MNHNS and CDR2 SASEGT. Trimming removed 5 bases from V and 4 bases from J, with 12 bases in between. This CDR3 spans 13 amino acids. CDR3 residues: CASSRDPNYEQYF. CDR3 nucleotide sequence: TGTGCCAGCAGTCGGGATCCTAATTACGAGCAGTACTTC.